Listed below are T cell receptor beta chains from one sample, sequenced in a study of OX40 agonist ivuxolimab in advanced cancers. Libraries were prepared by immunoSEQ multiplex PCR; TCRdb keeps only in-frame clonotypes and omits some of them. The repertoire holds under 35,000 clones, with about 81% as singletons. Sequencing used CD4+ or CD8+ T cells sorted from blood, obtained in a trial of the OX40 agonist ivuxolimab. Every receptor here comes from an adult with an advanced solid tumor such as melanoma, head and neck, liver or kidney cancer. The CDR3 runs from the conserved cysteine through the conserved F or W. D genes are given only for firm matches. Clone size, where shown, is once, few, many, or a class for clones that have expanded.

clone size: once
V gene: TRBV19
J gene: TRBJ1-5
CDR3 length: 13
D gene: NA
CDR3 DNA: TGTGCCAGTAGTAAACTTGGGGGTCAGCCCCAGCATTTT
CDR3 protein: CASSKLGGQPQHF

clone size: NA
V gene: TRBV4-3
J gene: TRBJ2-1
CDR3 length: 17
D gene: TRBD2
CDR3 DNA: TGCGCCAGCAGCCAAGATGTTGGGACTAGCGCCTACAATGAGCAGTTCTTC
CDR3 protein: CASSQDVGTSAYNEQFF

clone size: medium-sized
V gene: TRBV19
J gene: TRBJ1-5
CDR3 length: 13
D gene: NA
CDR3 DNA: TGTGCCAGTAGTATAAACAAGAATCAGCCCCAGCATTTT
CDR3 protein: CASSINKNQPQHF

clone size: NA
V gene: TRBV27
J gene: TRBJ1-4
CDR3 length: 15
D gene: NA
CDR3 DNA: TGTGCCAGTAGTCTAGGGATACAGGCGGATGAAAAACTGTTTTTT
CDR3 protein: CASSLGIQADEKLFF

clone size: NA
V gene: TRBV19
J gene: TRBJ2-1
CDR3 length: 15
D gene: TRBD2
CDR3 DNA: TGTGCCAGTAGGCCCTATAGCGGGAGTGAAAGCTGGCAGTTCTTC
CDR3 protein: CASRPYSGSESWQFF

clone size: NA
V gene: TRBV6-5
J gene: TRBJ1-1
CDR3 length: 13
D gene: NA
CDR3 DNA: TGTGCCAGCAGTTACGGCTCGAACACTGAAGCTTTCTTT
CDR3 protein: CASSYGSNTEAFF

clone size: NA
V gene: TRBV2
J gene: TRBJ2-2
CDR3 length: 14
D gene: NA
CDR3 DNA: TGTGCCAGCACAGAAACTAGAAACACCGGGGAGCTGTTTTTT
CDR3 protein: CASTETRNTGELFF

clone size: few
V gene: TRBV2
J gene: TRBJ2-7
CDR3 length: 16
D gene: TRBD2
CDR3 DNA: TGTGCCAGCAGTGAAGGGACTAGCGGATTCTCCTACGAGCAGTACTTC
CDR3 protein: CASSEGTSGFSYEQYF

clone size: NA
V gene: TRBV7-9
J gene: TRBJ1-1
CDR3 length: 15
D gene: NA
CDR3 DNA: TGTGCCAGCAGCTTACCCCGGGGGATGAACACTGAAGCTTTCTTT
CDR3 protein: CASSLPRGMNTEAFF

clone size: NA
V gene: TRBV27
J gene: TRBJ2-3
CDR3 length: 16
D gene: NA
CDR3 DNA: TGTGCCAGCAGTCCCCCGACGAGAGGCGGCACAGATACGCAGTATTTT
CDR3 protein: CASSPPTRGGTDTQYF

clone size: NA
V gene: TRBV29-1
J gene: TRBJ2-3
CDR3 length: 15
D gene: NA
CDR3 DNA: TGCAGCGTTGAAGGAGTGCGGCAGCACACAGATACGCAGTATTTT
CDR3 protein: CSVEGVRQHTDTQYF

clone size: NA
V gene: TRBV5-8
J gene: TRBJ1-2
CDR3 length: 16
D gene: NA
CDR3 DNA: TGTGCCAGCAGCCGAAGTCCCGGGACTTTCCTGAGGGGCTACACCTTC
CDR3 protein: CASSRSPGTFLRGYTF

clone size: NA
V gene: TRBV2
J gene: TRBJ2-7
CDR3 length: 10
D gene: NA
CDR3 DNA: TGTGCCAGTACCTCCTACGAGCAGTACTTC
CDR3 protein: CASTSYEQYF

clone size: few
V gene: TRBV28
J gene: TRBJ2-1
CDR3 length: 14
D gene: TRBD2
CDR3 DNA: TGTGCCAGCAGTTTTCGGTCACGGGGGGATGAGCAGTTCTTC
CDR3 protein: CASSFRSRGDEQFF

clone size: NA
V gene: TRBV11-2
J gene: TRBJ2-1
CDR3 length: 16
D gene: TRBD2
CDR3 DNA: TGTGCCAGCAGCACCTGGACTAGCGGAAGACAGGATGAGCAGTTCTTC
CDR3 protein: CASSTWTSGRQDEQFF